These 29 T cell receptor beta chains came from one sample sequenced in a study of spatial heterogeneity in lung cancer. Study-wide results and caveats: For expanded intratumoral alpha and beta TCRs, counts tracked tumor mutation counts.

Their cognate antigens are unknown. Time point defined: sample taken at primary tumor resection. TCRdb recomputed calls from the 5' RACE reads with MiXCR, one row per CDR3 protein. This table has around 100,000 distinct CDR3 sequences, 3.5% to 5% appearing once. This material consisted of lung tumor tissue, taken at surgery. The receptors come from a male donor with early-stage non-small cell lung cancer.

This clonotype was detected ten times or more. The chain combines TRBV10-3 with TRBJ2-3, with a weak D call TRBD2 (5 bases). Trimming cost V 11 bases and J 2 bases, with 14 bases left between them. The CDR3 extends over 13 amino acids. CDR1 and CDR2 (germline): ENHRY, SYGVKD. CDR3 loop: CASRAGITDTQYF. The CDR3 DNA sequence: TGTGCCTCGAGGGCCGGGATCACAGATACGCAGTATTTT.

This clonotype was found many times. The J gene is TRBJ2-6, the V gene TRBV20-1; no firm D call. Germline V gene data show CDR1 as DFQATT and CDR2 as SNEGSKA (reference sequence). This CDR3 comprises 13 residues. V gave up 3 bases and J gave up 3 bases, with 6 bases separating them. CDR3 in DNA: TGCAGTGCTAGGGAAGGTGGGGCCAACGTCCTGACTTTC. It yields the protein CSAREGGANVLTF.

This clonotype was found a few times. A much larger clonotype is one base distant, so this may be a read error. This chain links TRBV7-9 with TRBJ2-5, with unresolved D. Deletions cut 1 base from V and 5 bases from J, with 5 bases between. Germline V gene data show CDR1 as SEHNR and CDR2 as FQNEAQ (reference sequence). This CDR3 is 12 amino acids long. For the CDR3, the DNA is TGTGCCAGCAGCTTAGATGGGGAGACCCAGTACTTC. Protein product: CASSLDGETQYF. The complete variable domain, with remaining parts taken from reference TRBV7-9 and TRBJ2-5, reads DTGVSQNPRHKITKRGQNVTFRCDPISEHNRLYWYRQTLGQGPEFLTYFQNEAQLEKSRLLSDRFSAERPKGSFSTLEIQRTEQGDSAMYLCASSLDGETQYFGPGTRLLVL.

This clonotype was seen at least ten times. The chain carries TRBV6-2 or TRBV6-3 and TRBJ2-7, with a tentative D call TRBD2 (5 bases). Trimming removed 2 bases from V and 5 bases from J, with 19 bases in between. CDR1 is MNHEY and CDR2 is SVGEGT in the germline V gene. The CDR3 has 16 amino acids. DNA of the CDR3: TGTGCCAGCAGTTACAAACGCGGCGGGCTGTTCGACGAGCAGTACTTC. This codes for CASSYKRGGLFDEQYF.

This clonotype occurred many times. This chain connects TRBV6-6 to TRBJ2-7, with a tentative D call TRBD1 (6 bases). CDR3 length: 14 amino acids. Germline-derived CDR1 and CDR2 are MNHNY and SVGAGI (reference sequence). V gave up 5 bases and J gave up 0 bases, with 11 bases separating them. The chain's CDR3 is CASSDRPSSYEQYF. DNA for the CDR3: TGTGCCAGCAGTGACAGGCCGAGCTCCTACGAGCAGTACTTC.

This clonotype was observed at least ten times. This chain links TRBV12-3 or TRBV12-4 with TRBJ1-5, with a possible D match to TRBD1 (5 bases). Trimming stripped 6 bases from V and 6 bases from J, with 9 bases between. The CDR3 covers 12 residues. CDR3 DNA sequence: TGTGCCAGCAGGGCAGGGAGTCAGCCCCAGCATTTT. It codes for CASRAGSQPQHF.

This clonotype was seen repeatedly, ten times or more. The rearrangement joins TRBV28 to TRBJ1-2; D is possibly TRBD1 (5 bases). The CDR3 spans 13 residues. The V gene's germline CDR1 is MDHEN and CDR2 SYDVKM. The V and J ends lost 2 bases and 2 bases respectively, with 6 bases between them. CDR3 region: CASSLRGNYGYTF. DNA of the CDR3: TGTGCCAGCAGTTTAAGGGGCAACTATGGCTACACCTTC.

In this sample, this clonotype turned up a few times. The V and J genes are TRBV4-2 and TRBJ2-7; D may be TRBD2 (6 bases). The V end lost 0 bases, the J end lost 5 bases, and 29 bases lay between the germline ends. CDR1 is LGHNA and CDR2 is YNFKEQ in the germline V gene. There are 20 residues in the CDR3. The CDR3 bases are TGTGCCAGCAGCCAAGAGGTCCCCACGTTTGTAACGGGAGTTCGGCACGAGCAGTACTTC. Its protein product is CASSQEVPTFVTGVRHEQYF.

The sample holds a few counts of this clonotype. The chain is built from TRBV28 and TRBJ1-2; D is undetermined. The length of the CDR3 is 14 residues. V gave up 5 bases and J gave up 5 bases, with 15 bases separating them. Germline V gives CDR1 MDHEN, CDR2 SYDVKM. Here the CDR3 DNA reads TGTGCCAGCAGTCTACATCCAACCGGATATGGCTACACCTTC. It translates to CASSLHPTGYGYTF.

There are many counts of this clonotype. V and J are TRBV12-3 or TRBV12-4 and TRBJ1-4; D might be TRBD1 (6 bases). V was clipped by 3 bases and J by 8 bases, with 16 bases between them. The CDR3 consists of 15 residues. CDR3 nucleotide sequence: TGTGCCAGCAGTTTGTTTGGGGGGCAAGAGGAAAAACTGTTTTTT. Protein sequence: CASSLFGGQEEKLFF.

This clonotype was picked up many times. This chain joins TRBV7-9 and TRBJ1-1; TRBD1 matches 10 bases. Germline values: CDR1 SEHNR, CDR2 FQNEAQ (reference sequence). V lost 5 bases to trimming and J lost 5 bases; unmatched junction nucleotides: 2. The CDR3 spans 13 residues. For the CDR3, the DNA is TGTGCCAGCAGCCGGGACAGGGGTACTGAAGCTTTCTTT. Its protein is CASSRDRGTEAFF.

This clonotype was recorded at least ten times. The chain uses TRBV5-1 and TRBJ2-5; a possible D gene is TRBD1 (5 bases). The germline V gene has CDR1 SGHRS and CDR2 YFSETQ. The CDR3 has 14 residues. V lost 0 bases and J lost 1, with 7 bases in between. CDR3 bases: TGCGCCAGCAGCTTGGGACAGACCCAAGAGACCCAGTACTTC. Translated: CASSLGQTQETQYF. The entire variable domain, with the rest obtained from reference TRBV5-1 and TRBJ2-5, is as follows: KAGVTQTPRYLIKTRGQQVTLSCSPISGHRSVSWYQQTPGQGLQFLFEYFSETQRNKGNFPGRFSGRQFSNSRSEMNVSTLELGDSALYLCASSLGQTQETQYFGPGTRLLVL.

This clonotype was found many times. The rearrangement joins TRBV2 to TRBJ1-4; D remains unclear. Germline V gene data show CDR1 as SNHLY and CDR2 as FYNNEI. There are 11 residues in the CDR3. V was shortened by 6 bases and J by 5 bases, with 4 bases between the two germline ends. The CDR3, as DNA: TGTGCCAGCAGAGGAAATGAAAAACTGTTTTTT. Translated, it gives CASRGNEKLFF. Full variable domain (remainder filled in from reference TRBV2 and TRBJ1-4): EPEVTQTPSHQVTQMGQEVILRCVPISNHLYFYWYRQILGQKVEFLVSFYNNEISEKSEIFDDQFSVERPDGSNFTLKIRSTKLEDSAMYFCASRGNEKLFFGSGTQLSVL.

There are many counts of this clonotype. This chain uses TRBV20-1 with TRBJ1-5, with 8 bases fitting TRBD1. The CDR3 is 14 residues long. From germline, CDR1 is DFQATT and CDR2 SNEGSKA (reference sequence). J gave up 5 bases and V 5 bases, and 8 bases lay outside the gene matches. This CDR3 reads CSAVQGAGDQPQHF. The CDR3, as DNA: TGCAGTGCTGTTCAGGGGGCTGGGGATCAGCCCCAGCATTTT.

This clonotype was observed many times. The genes are TRBV7-9 and TRBJ1-2; D remains unclear. CDR3 size: 13 residues. Trimming stripped 2 bases from V and 8 bases from J, with 12 bases between. Germline CDR1 SEHNR, CDR2 FQNEAQ (reference sequence). The CDR3 region has the DNA TGTGCCAGCAGCTTAAGCGGTACTGGGGGCTACACCTTC. It specifies CASSLSGTGGYTF.

The sample holds many counts of this clonotype. The J gene is TRBJ2-3, the V gene TRBV12-3 or TRBV12-4; D is perhaps TRBD1 (6 bases). This CDR3 comprises 12 residues. The germline V and J ends were trimmed by 7 bases and 4 bases, with 9 bases remaining between them. This chain's CDR3 is CASTGDPDTQYF. CDR3 in DNA: TGTGCCAGCACAGGGGACCCAGATACGCAGTATTTT.

The chain employs TRBV7-2 and TRBJ2-1; 14 bases are shared with TRBD2. The CDR3 consists of 14 residues. Germline V gene sequence: CDR1 SGHTA, CDR2 FQGNSA. J gave up 12 bases and V 5 bases, and 6 bases lay outside the gene matches. The CDR3 loop reads CASSPRLAGGVQFF. Written as DNA, the CDR3 is TGTGCCAGCAGCCCTCGACTAGCGGGGGGGGTGCAGTTCTTC.

J is TRBJ2-1 and V is TRBV28; D gene uncertain. Trimming cost V 5 bases and J 5 bases, with 7 bases left between them. The CDR3 is made up of 12 amino acids. Germline values: CDR1 MDHEN, CDR2 SYDVKM. CDR3 residues: CASSTDHNEQFF. The DNA of the CDR3 is TGTGCCAGCAGTACTGACCACAATGAGCAGTTCTTC.

The V call is TRBV7-9, the J call TRBJ2-1; 11 bases line up with TRBD2. The CDR3 is 16 amino acids. CDR1 and CDR2 from the germline V gene are SEHNR and FQNEAQ (reference sequence). V was pared by 5 bases and J by 4 bases, with 7 bases of the junction left unmatched. CDR3 bases: TGTGCCAGCAGCCCACTGGGACTAGCGGAATACAATGAGCAGTTCTTC. It encodes CASSPLGLAEYNEQFF. Filled out from reference TRBV7-9 and TRBJ2-1, the complete variable domain reads DTGVSQNPRHKITKRGQNVTFRCDPISEHNRLYWYRQTLGQGPEFLTYFQNEAQLEKSRLLSDRFSAERPKGSFSTLEIQRTEQGDSAMYLCASSPLGLAEYNEQFFGPGTRLTVL.

The chain links TRBV29-1 to TRBJ2-5; D might be TRBD1 (5 bases). The V end lost 3 bases, the J end lost 5 bases, and 13 bases lay between the germline ends. The CDR3 consists of 13 residues. The germline CDR1 and CDR2 sequences are SQVTM and ANQGSEA. The CDR3 DNA reads as TGCAGCGTTGACTTAGGGGCAGGGGAGACCCAGTACTTC. Translating it yields CSVDLGAGETQYF.

The chain carries TRBV7-9 and TRBJ2-1, with D tentatively TRBD1 or TRBD2 (5 bases each). Trimming shortened V by 5 bases and J by 9 bases, and 11 bases separated the two germline ends. Germline V gene lookup returns CDR1 SEHNR and CDR2 FQNEAQ (reference sequence). The CDR3 contains 12 residues. CDR3 loop: CASSRGGGEQFF. In nucleotides, the CDR3 is TGTGCCAGCAGCCGTGGTGGGGGTGAGCAGTTCTTC. Using reference TRBV7-9 and TRBJ2-1 for the parts outside the CDR3, the full variable domain is DTGVSQNPRHKITKRGQNVTFRCDPISEHNRLYWYRQTLGQGPEFLTYFQNEAQLEKSRLLSDRFSAERPKGSFSTLEIQRTEQGDSAMYLCASSRGGGEQFFGPGTRLTVL.

This clonotype was counted at least ten times. The rearrangement uses TRBV12-3 or TRBV12-4 and TRBJ2-7; D is perhaps TRBD2 (6 bases). Trimming left V 5 bases short and J 3 bases short, with 23 bases between. The CDR3 has 17 amino acids. The CDR3 bases are TGTGCCAGCAGTCCCCTTCGGGGGATCGGGGTTTTCTACGAGCAGTACTTC. Translating it yields CASSPLRGIGVFYEQYF.

This clonotype showed up many times. This chain links TRBV4-1 with TRBJ2-3, with TRBD1 identical over 7 bases. The CDR3 covers 15 residues. With 4 bases clipped from V and 5 bases from J, the junction kept 9 bases outside the gene matches. The germline V gene encodes CDR1 MGHRA and CDR2 YSYEKL. The DNA of the CDR3 is TGCGCCAGCAGCCTGACTGGGACAGACCGAGATACGCAGTATTTT. Its translation is CASSLTGTDRDTQYF.

As for this clonotype: Given a much more abundant clone one base away, this may be a read error. The chain has TRBV2 and TRBJ1-1; the D is unclear. Trimming left V 7 bases short and J 4 bases short, with 7 bases between. The germline V gene encodes CDR1 SNHLY and CDR2 FYNNEI. There are 11 residues in the CDR3. The CDR3 DNA is TGTGCCAGCATTGAGGGCACTGAAGCTTTCTTT. It encodes CASIEGTEAFF.

This clonotype was detected a few times. V gene TRBV28 combines with J gene TRBJ2-7; 7 bases agree with TRBD2. The CDR3 is 15 residues long. Trimming cost V 7 bases and J 2 bases; bases outside gene matches: 11. Germline V lookup: CDR1 MDHEN, CDR2 SYDVKM. CDR3 loop: CASTLAVGGAYEQYF. CDR3 DNA sequence: TGTGCCAGCACCCTGGCCGTGGGAGGGGCCTACGAGCAGTACTTC.

The chain joins TRBV20-1 to TRBJ2-7; TRBD2 matches 8 bases. CDR3 size: 13 residues. After removal of 3 bases from V and 3 bases from J, the junction contained 4 bases not matched to a gene. The germline gives CDR1 DFQATT, CDR2 SNEGSKA (reference sequence). The CDR3 region is CSASTSGSYEQYF. CDR3 bases: TGCAGTGCTAGTACTAGCGGAAGCTACGAGCAGTACTTC.

Ten or more counts support this clonotype. The chain couples TRBV7-2 to TRBJ1-2, with a possible D match to TRBD1 (6 bases). V was shortened by 6 bases and J by 0 bases, with 8 bases between the two germline ends. The CDR3 runs 13 residues. In germline, CDR1 is SGHTA, CDR2 FQGNSA. The CDR3 reads CASRRQANYGYTF. Written as DNA, the CDR3 is TGTGCCAGCAGGCGACAGGCTAACTATGGCTACACCTTC.

This clonotype was seen at least ten times. CDR3 DNA sequence: TGCAGTGCCGGGACTAGCGGAAGCACAGATACGCAGTATTTT. Its protein product is CSAGTSGSTDTQYF. V gene TRBV20-1 combines with J gene TRBJ2-3, with TRBD2 matching 11 bases. The CDR3 loop spans 14 amino acids. The germline gives CDR1 DFQATT, CDR2 SNEGSKA (reference sequence). Trimming took 6 bases from V and 0 from J; bases not matched to a gene: 2.

The gene calls are TRBV30 and TRBJ1-2; tentative D call: TRBD1 (5 bases). Per germline, CDR1 GTSNPN and CDR2 SVGIG (reference sequence). The CDR3 contains 13 residues. With 5 bases removed from V and 8 bases from J, the gap between germline ends came to 18 bases. The CDR3 loop reads CAWAAPGRVGYTF. DNA of the CDR3: TGTGCCTGGGCCGCTCCGGGACGCGTCGGCTACACCTTC.